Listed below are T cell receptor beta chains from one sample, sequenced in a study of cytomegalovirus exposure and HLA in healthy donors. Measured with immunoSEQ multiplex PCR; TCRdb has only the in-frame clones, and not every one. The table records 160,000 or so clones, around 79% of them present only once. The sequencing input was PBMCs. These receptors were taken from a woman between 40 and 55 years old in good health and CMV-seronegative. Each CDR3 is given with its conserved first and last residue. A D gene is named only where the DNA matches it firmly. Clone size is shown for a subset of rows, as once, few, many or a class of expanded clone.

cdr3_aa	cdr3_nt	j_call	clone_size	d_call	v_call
CATSRGRVVGGELFF	TGTGCCACCAGCAGAGGCAGGGTGGTGGGCGGGGAGCTGTTTTTT	TRBJ2-2	NA	NA	TRBV15
CASSTFHGGYNSPLHF	TGTGCCAGTAGTACCTTCCACGGAGGCTATAATTCACCCCTCCACTTT	TRBJ1-6	NA	NA	TRBV19
CASSLDLAGELFF	TGCGCCAGCAGCTTGGATTTGGCTGGGGAGCTGTTTTTT	TRBJ2-2	NA	NA	TRBV5-1
CASTRGGPPNEQFF	TGCGCCAGCACCCGGGGTGGACCTCCCAATGAGCAGTTCTTC	TRBJ2-1	NA	NA	TRBV5-1
CASSSDRPSYEQYF	TGCGCCAGCAGCTCGGACAGACCCTCCTACGAGCAGTACTTC	TRBJ2-7	few	NA	TRBV5-1
CASRTRQGGDEKLFF	TGCGCCAGCAGAACGAGACAGGGAGGTGATGAAAAACTGTTTTTT	TRBJ1-4	once	TRBD1	TRBV5-1
CSVEGRGQGVGYTF	TGCAGCGTTGAAGGGAGGGGACAGGGAGTCGGCTACACCTTC	TRBJ1-2	NA	TRBD1	TRBV29-1
CASSRGQGLREQYF	TGTGCCAGCAGCCGGGGACAGGGGTTGAGGGAGCAGTACTTC	TRBJ2-7	once	TRBD1	TRBV14
CASSDTGLPPDTQYF	TGTGCCAGCAGTGATACGGGACTCCCGCCGGATACGCAGTATTTT	TRBJ2-3	NA	NA	TRBV6-1
CASRLTGFSGNTIYF	TGTGCTAGCAGATTAACAGGGTTCTCTGGAAACACCATATATTTT	TRBJ1-3	NA	NA	TRBV7-7
CASSPGTLNTGELFF	TGTGCCAGCTCACCCGGGACATTGAACACCGGGGAGCTGTTTTTT	TRBJ2-2	NA	NA	TRBV18
CASSLTLGLADHKNIQYF	TGTGCCAGCAGCTTAACCCTCGGACTAGCGGACCACAAAAACATTCAGTACTTC	TRBJ2-4	NA	TRBD2	TRBV7-2
CASSRQGIGTDTQYF	TGTGCCAGCAGCCGACAGGGAATTGGGACAGATACGCAGTATTTT	TRBJ2-3	NA	TRBD1	TRBV7-3
CASSKTKKGTGIGSGANVLTF	TGTGCCAGCAGCAAAACTAAGAAGGGCACAGGGATCGGCTCTGGGGCCAACGTCCTGACTTTC	TRBJ2-6	NA	NA	TRBV21-1
CASSGGAQQSSGNTIYF	TGTGCCAGCAGCGGCGGGGCCCAGCAAAGCTCTGGAAACACCATATATTTT	TRBJ1-3	NA	NA	TRBV5-4
CASSVAGAERDEQYF	TGTGCCAGCAGCGTAGCAGGGGCGGAGCGGGACGAGCAGTACTTC	TRBJ2-7	NA	NA	TRBV9
CASSIGQGRRTGELFF	TGTGCCAGTAGTATTGGACAGGGACGAAGGACCGGGGAGCTGTTTTTT	TRBJ2-2	NA	TRBD1	TRBV19